The present T cell receptor beta chain was sequenced within a study of T-cell memory formation after mild COVID-19. V was cut by 4 bases and J by 5 bases, with 23 bases left in between. Germline V gene data show CDR1 as MGHRA and CDR2 as YSYEKL. This CDR3 spans 17 amino acids. TCRdb processed the 5' RACE reads anew with MiXCR; each CDR3 protein has one entry. The profile covers approximately 260,000 distinct CDR3 sequences, with roughly 15% appearing a single time and 22% taken by the ten largest. The chain employs TRBV4-1 and TRBJ2-5; no definite D call. This clonotype was sampled from a man between 18 and 35 years old who had mild COVID-19 (a few samples of this study predate the infection). Cell type and time point are not known. Sequenced sample: PBMCs or a T cell subset sorted from them (not recorded which). The CDR3 is CASSPNPLGRMWETQYF. Written as DNA, the CDR3 is TGCGCCAGCAGCCCAAATCCTCTCGGACGGATGTGGGAGACCCAGTACTTC.